This T cell receptor beta chain was recorded in a study of beta chain features in type 1 diabetes. Findings and limits, study-wide: A pattern of fewer insertions and more deletions at VDJ junctions was seen in type 1 diabetes patients. Moderate but significant shortening of TCRB CDR3s was recorded in all four CD4+ subsets from Type 1 diabetes patients.

Blood was collected once per donor into heparin, averaging around 120 mL. This clone was found a few times. Antigen unknown. The whole isolated RNA underwent reverse transcription, so sequencing captured expressed TCRB transcripts. About 3.57 million reads were obtained on average from naive, central memory and regulatory T cell samples. This table comes from immunoSEQ multiplex PCR, and its TCRdb copy is limited to in-frame clones, with some not included. This table has 250,000 to 350,000 clones, 15% appearing once. The CDR3 covers 14 residues. Germline V gene data show CDR1 as SGDLS and CDR2 as YYNGEE. V was cut by 3 bases and J by 0 bases, with 7 bases left in between.

This chain connects TRBV9 to TRBJ1-5, with TRBD1 as a possible D gene (6 bases). Sequenced sample: naive CD4+ T cells from blood. The receptor was derived from a man aged 18 to 29 with type 1 diabetes. CDR3 bases: TGTGCCAGCAGCGGAGGGGGTAGCAATCAGCCCCAGCATTTT. It translates to CASSGGGSNQPQHF. The full variable domain, in which reference TRBV9 and TRBJ1-5 provide the parts outside the CDR3, is DSGVTQTPKHLITATGQRVTLRCSPRSGDLSVYWYQQSLDQGLQFLIQYYNGEERAKGNILERFSAQQFPDLHSELNLSSLELGDSALYFCASSGGGSNQPQHFGDGTRLSIL.